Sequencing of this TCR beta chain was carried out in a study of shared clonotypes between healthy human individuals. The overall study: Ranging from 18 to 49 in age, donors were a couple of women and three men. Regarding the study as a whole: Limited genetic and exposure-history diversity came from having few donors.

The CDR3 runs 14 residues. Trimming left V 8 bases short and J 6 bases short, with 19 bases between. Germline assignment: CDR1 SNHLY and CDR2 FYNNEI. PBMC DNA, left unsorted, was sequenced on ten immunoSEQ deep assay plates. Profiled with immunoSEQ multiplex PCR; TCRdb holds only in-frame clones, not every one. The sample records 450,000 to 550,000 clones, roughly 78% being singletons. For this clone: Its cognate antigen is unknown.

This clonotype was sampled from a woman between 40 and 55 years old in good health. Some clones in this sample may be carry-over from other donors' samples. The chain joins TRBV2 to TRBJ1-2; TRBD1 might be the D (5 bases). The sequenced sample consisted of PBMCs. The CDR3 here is CASYEGRALHGYTF. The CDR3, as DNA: TGTGCCAGCTATGAGGGCAGGGCTCTCCATGGCTACACCTTC.